These T cell receptor beta chains were read from a single sample in a study of monozygotic twins with inflammatory bowel disease. One entry per CDR3 protein, without DNA, is what TCRdb gives after re-calling the 5' RACE reads. The specimen's table records 200,000 to 250,000 distinct CDR3 sequences. The source material was blood. The receptors originated from a human donor with ulcerative colitis or Crohn's disease, or a healthy co-twin of an affected twin (not recorded which). Both conserved end residues are part of each CDR3.

j_gene,len,v_gene,CDR3aa
TRBJ2-5,15,TRBV7-2,CASSLKVGGRETQYF
TRBJ2-5,13,TRBV30,CAWSAGFQETQYF
TRBJ2-2,16,TRBV28,CASSFRRLAGERELFF
TRBJ2-2,16,TRBV7-3,CASSLGGGAVGGELFF
TRBJ1-5,14,TRBV20-1,CSATRAPSNQPQHF
TRBJ1-1,14,TRBV10-3,CAISFEGGDTEAFF
TRBJ2-2,16,TRBV7-3,CASSLMGVVNTGELFF
TRBJ1-4,14,TRBV6-5,CASSYGATNEKLFF
TRBJ2-1,14,TRBV27,CASSFPGTSNEQFF
TRBJ1-2,11,TRBV7-2,CASSNRVGYTF
TRBJ2-5,15,TRBV12-3/TRBV12-4,CASRPHSGGRETQYF